The table lists the clone carrying this T cell receptor (beta chain) with a few counts. As yet, its antigen is unknown. The isolated RNA, all of it, was reverse transcribed, so expressed TCRB transcripts were what got sequenced. Method: immunoSEQ multiplex PCR; TCRdb's copy keeps in-frame clones and lacks some. The repertoire holds 250,000 to 300,000 clones, more than 13% seen once, with around 0.016% in the top ten. This entry belongs to a study of beta chain features in type 1 diabetes. Study-level information: All samples combined gave roughly 100,000,000 sorted cells for examination. Study-level results: Although PCR might favor shorter templates, it would do so equally in patients and controls. All four CD4+ subsets of Type 1 diabetes patients contained TCRB CDR3s that were moderately but significantly shorter.

Looked up from germline, CDR1 is LGHNA and CDR2 is YSLEER. This CDR3 contains 13 residues. J was trimmed by 7 bases and V by 6 bases; bases with no gene match: 6. CD45RO/CCR7/CD25/CD127/CD95/CD27 staining was used to isolate CD4+ naive, central memory, regulatory and stem cell-like memory cells by sorting. The material sequenced was naive CD4+ T cells from blood. The chain is built from TRBV4-3 and TRBJ2-5; 9 bases agree with TRBD1. The sequence came from a man in his thirties or forties with type 1 diabetes. The CDR3 DNA reads TGCGCCAGCAGTCCGGGACAGGGAGGGACCCAGTACTTC. Translating it yields CASSPGQGGTQYF.